The entry below describes one T cell receptor beta chain. Germline V CDR1 and CDR2: MNHEY, SVGAGI. The CDR3 has 15 residues. V lost 2 bases, J lost 6 bases, and 11 bases lay in between. This sample stems from a study of patients and donors after allogeneic stem cell transplantation. One entry per CDR3 protein, called by TCRdb with MiXCR from the RT-PCR reads. Here the sample spans fewer than 20,000 distinct CDR3 sequences, 27% being singletons. This clonotype originated in a human donor who was either an allogeneic HSCT recipient or a stem cell or donor lymphocyte infusion donor (not recorded which). It is not recorded whose cells these are; they may come from a transplant donor. Sequenced material: blood, either unsorted or a sorted T cell fraction (not recorded which). The chain joins TRBV6-5 to TRBJ2-6, with D unresolved. The CDR3 DNA follows: TGTGCCAGCAGTTACGTTGCCGCGGAGGCCAACGTCCTGACTTTC. Protein sequence: CASSYVAAEANVLTF.